The TCR beta chain described here comes from a study of T cell responses to AZD1222 COVID-19 vaccine. Libraries were prepared by immunoSEQ multiplex PCR; TCRdb keeps only in-frame clonotypes and omits some of them. The table has 100,000 to 130,000 clones, about 90% seen once; the top ten hold roughly 21%. As to this clone: Antigen specificity is unknown.

Study outcomes and limitations: Spike was spanned by vaccine-associated CD4 TCRs, which were dominant at 160-218 and 743-854. Mostly white British, mostly female donors; authors suggested clonal diversity may be underestimated.

Trimming pared 3 bases from V and 6 bases from J, leaving 10 bases between. In germline, CDR1 is SGDLS, CDR2 YYNGEE. The CDR3 spans 12 residues. The specimen comprised peripheral blood, sampled on day 0 of AZD1222 vaccination. The chain couples TRBV9 to TRBJ2-7; D call uncertain. The sequence derives from an adult in good health. CDR3 amino acids: CASSGRAGEQYF. CDR3 sequence (DNA): TGTGCCAGCAGCGGCCGTGCTGGCGAGCAGTACTTC.